Listed below are T cell receptor beta chains from one sample, sequenced in a study of T cell responses to AZD1222 COVID-19 vaccine. TCRdb's table, derived via immunoSEQ multiplex PCR, lists solely in-frame clones and lacks some. The table lists some 180,000 clones, more than 80% of them singletons. Material: peripheral blood, obtained 28 days after the second dose of the MenACWY control vaccine. These TCRs come from an adult who received the MenACWY meningococcal vaccine as a control. Both conserved end residues are part of each CDR3. D genes are given only for firm matches. The listing skips clone size in some rows; elsewhere it reads once, few, many or a size class.

V gene: TRBV19; J gene: TRBJ1-5; clone size: NA; D gene: NA; CDR3 length: 16; CDR3 protein: CASSSRGQRGYQPQHF; CDR3 DNA: TGTGCCAGTAGTTCCCGCGGACAGCGTGGGTATCAGCCCCAGCATTTT
V gene: TRBV3-1/TRBV3-2; J gene: TRBJ1-4; clone size: NA; D gene: NA; CDR3 length: 14; CDR3 protein: CASSLSRRREKLFF; CDR3 DNA: TGTGCCAGCAGCCTCAGCAGGCGCAGGGAAAAACTGTTTTTT
V gene: TRBV9; J gene: TRBJ2-7; clone size: NA; D gene: TRBD2; CDR3 length: 15; CDR3 protein: CASSVGPSGRAVQYF; CDR3 DNA: TGTGCCAGCAGCGTAGGCCCTAGCGGGAGGGCCGTCCAGTACTTC
V gene: TRBV6-5; J gene: TRBJ1-2; clone size: once; D gene: NA; CDR3 length: 13; CDR3 protein: CATQNLANYGYTF; CDR3 DNA: TGTGCCACTCAGAACTTAGCTAACTATGGCTACACCTTC
V gene: TRBV7-2; J gene: TRBJ2-5; clone size: NA; D gene: NA; CDR3 length: 15; CDR3 protein: CASSLGGRPEETQYF; CDR3 DNA: TGTGCCAGCAGCTTAGGGGGGAGGCCCGAAGAGACCCAGTACTTC
V gene: TRBV9; J gene: TRBJ2-7; clone size: NA; D gene: NA; CDR3 length: 15; CDR3 protein: CASSVAWDLSYEQYF; CDR3 DNA: TGTGCCAGCAGCGTAGCTTGGGACCTCTCCTACGAGCAGTACTTC
V gene: TRBV19; J gene: TRBJ2-4; clone size: NA; D gene: TRBD1; CDR3 length: 18; CDR3 protein: CASTPQGARTLAKNIQYF; CDR3 DNA: TGTGCCAGTACCCCTCAGGGGGCCCGAACCCTAGCCAAAAACATTCAGTACTTC
V gene: TRBV6-1; J gene: TRBJ1-1; clone size: NA; D gene: NA; CDR3 length: 16; CDR3 protein: CASSDLGAPMRTEAFF; CDR3 DNA: TGTGCCAGCAGTGACTTGGGGGCTCCTATGAGAACTGAAGCTTTCTTT
V gene: TRBV2; J gene: TRBJ2-1; clone size: NA; D gene: TRBD1; CDR3 length: 12; CDR3 protein: CASRDRGLGQFF; CDR3 DNA: TGTGCCAGCAGGGACAGGGGGCTCGGGCAGTTCTTC
V gene: TRBV7-9; J gene: TRBJ2-7; clone size: NA; D gene: TRBD2; CDR3 length: 15; CDR3 protein: CASNTLRAGSYEQYF; CDR3 DNA: TGTGCCAGCAACACGTTAAGAGCGGGGTCCTACGAGCAGTACTTC
V gene: TRBV6-6; J gene: TRBJ1-1; clone size: NA; D gene: NA; CDR3 length: 15; CDR3 protein: CASSYSRAVNTEAFF; CDR3 DNA: TGTGCCAGCAGTTACTCTCGGGCGGTGAACACTGAAGCTTTCTTT
V gene: TRBV25-1; J gene: TRBJ1-2; clone size: NA; D gene: NA; CDR3 length: 12; CDR3 protein: CASRSTRYGYTF; CDR3 DNA: TGTGCCAGCAGATCGACCCGCTATGGCTACACCTTC
V gene: TRBV19; J gene: TRBJ2-2; clone size: NA; D gene: TRBD2; CDR3 length: 16; CDR3 protein: CASASVAGGRTGELFF; CDR3 DNA: TGTGCCAGTGCCAGCGTCGCGGGAGGTCGGACCGGGGAGCTGTTTTTT
V gene: TRBV5-8; J gene: TRBJ2-7; clone size: NA; D gene: TRBD1; CDR3 length: 15; CDR3 protein: CASSFRTGMVGEQYF; CDR3 DNA: TGTGCCAGCAGCTTCCGGACAGGGATGGTGGGGGAGCAGTACTTC
V gene: TRBV7-2; J gene: TRBJ2-3; clone size: NA; D gene: TRBD2; CDR3 length: 16; CDR3 protein: CASSRSGRGGTDTQYF; CDR3 DNA: TGTGCCAGCAGCCGTAGCGGGAGGGGAGGTACAGATACGCAGTATTTT
V gene: TRBV6-2/TRBV6-3; J gene: TRBJ2-2; clone size: NA; D gene: NA; CDR3 length: 16; CDR3 protein: CASSFSALAMAGELFF; CDR3 DNA: TGTGCCAGCAGTTTCTCGGCCTTAGCTATGGCCGGGGAGCTGTTTTTT